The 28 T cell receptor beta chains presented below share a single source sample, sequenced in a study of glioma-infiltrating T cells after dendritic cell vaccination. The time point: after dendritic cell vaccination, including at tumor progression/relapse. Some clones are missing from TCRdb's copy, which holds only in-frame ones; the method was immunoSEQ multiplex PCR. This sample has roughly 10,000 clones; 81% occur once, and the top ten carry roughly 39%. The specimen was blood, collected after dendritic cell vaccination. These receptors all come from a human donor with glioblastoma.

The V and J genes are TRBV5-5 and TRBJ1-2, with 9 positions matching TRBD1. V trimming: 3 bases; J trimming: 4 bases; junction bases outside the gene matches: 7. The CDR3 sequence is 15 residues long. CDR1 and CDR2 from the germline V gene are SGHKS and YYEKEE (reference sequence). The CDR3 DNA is TGTGCCAGCAGCTCCGGGACAGGGATATTCTATGGCTACACCTTC. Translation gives CASSSGTGIFYGYTF.

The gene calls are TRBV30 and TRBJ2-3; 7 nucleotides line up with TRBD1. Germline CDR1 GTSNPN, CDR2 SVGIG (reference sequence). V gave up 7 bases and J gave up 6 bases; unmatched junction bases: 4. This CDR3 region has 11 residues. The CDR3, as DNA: TGTGCCTCCGTCAGGGGGGATACGCAGTATTTT. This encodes CASVRGDTQYF. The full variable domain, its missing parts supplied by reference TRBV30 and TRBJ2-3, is SQTIHQWPATLVQPVGSPLSLECTVEGTSNPNLYWYRQAAGRGLQLLFYSVGIGQISSEVPQNLSASRPQDRQFILSSKKLLLSDSGFYLCASVRGDTQYFGPGTRLTVL.

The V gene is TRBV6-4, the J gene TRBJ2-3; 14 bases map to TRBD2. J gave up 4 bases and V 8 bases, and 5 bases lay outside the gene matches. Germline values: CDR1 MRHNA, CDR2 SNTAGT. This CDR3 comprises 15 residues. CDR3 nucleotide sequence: TGTGCCAGCCGGGGGACTAGCGGGAGCGCAGATACGCAGTATTTT. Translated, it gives CASRGTSGSADTQYF.

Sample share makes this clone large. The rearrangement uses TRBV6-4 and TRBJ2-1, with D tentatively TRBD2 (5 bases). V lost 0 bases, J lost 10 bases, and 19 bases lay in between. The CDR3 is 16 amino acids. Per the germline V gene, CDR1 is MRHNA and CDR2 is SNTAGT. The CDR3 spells CASSDSNIAPAGEQFF. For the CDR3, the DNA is TGTGCCAGCAGTGACTCGAATATTGCTCCGGCGGGCGAGCAGTTCTTC.

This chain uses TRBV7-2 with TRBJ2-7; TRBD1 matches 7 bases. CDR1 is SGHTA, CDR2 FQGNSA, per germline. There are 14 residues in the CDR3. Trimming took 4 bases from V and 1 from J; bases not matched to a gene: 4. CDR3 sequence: CASSSRQGSYEQYF. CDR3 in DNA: TGTGCCAGCAGCTCGAGACAGGGTTCCTACGAGCAGTACTTC. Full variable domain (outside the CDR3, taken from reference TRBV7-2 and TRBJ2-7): GAGVSQSPSNKVTEKGKDVELRCDPISGHTALYWYRQSLGQGLEFLIYFQGNSAPDKSGLPSDRFSAERTGGSVSTLTIQRTQQEDSAVYLCASSSRQGSYEQYFGPGTRLTVT.

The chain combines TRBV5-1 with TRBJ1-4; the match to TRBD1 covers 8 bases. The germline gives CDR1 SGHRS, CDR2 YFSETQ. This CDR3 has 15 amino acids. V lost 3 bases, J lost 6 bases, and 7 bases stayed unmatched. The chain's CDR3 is CASSWGDRSDEKLFF. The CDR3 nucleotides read TGCGCCAGCAGCTGGGGGGACAGGTCTGATGAAAAACTGTTTTTT. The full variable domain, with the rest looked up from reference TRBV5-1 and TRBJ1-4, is KAGVTQTPRYLIKTRGQQVTLSCSPISGHRSVSWYQQTPGQGLQFLFEYFSETQRNKGNFPGRFSGRQFSNSRSEMNVSTLELGDSALYLCASSWGDRSDEKLFFGSGTQLSVL.

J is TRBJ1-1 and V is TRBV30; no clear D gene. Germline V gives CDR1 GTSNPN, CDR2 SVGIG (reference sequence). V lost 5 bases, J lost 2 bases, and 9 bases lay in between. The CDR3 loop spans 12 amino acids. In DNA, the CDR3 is TGTGCCTGGTTTAGCGTCAACACTGAAGCTTTCTTT. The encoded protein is CAWFSVNTEAFF.

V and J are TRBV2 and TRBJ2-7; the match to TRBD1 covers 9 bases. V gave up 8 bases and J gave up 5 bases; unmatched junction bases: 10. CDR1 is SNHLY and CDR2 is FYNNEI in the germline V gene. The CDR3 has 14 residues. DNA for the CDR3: TGTGCCAGCTCCCTCACAGGGGGCGGCGACGAGCAGTACTTC. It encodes CASSLTGGGDEQYF.

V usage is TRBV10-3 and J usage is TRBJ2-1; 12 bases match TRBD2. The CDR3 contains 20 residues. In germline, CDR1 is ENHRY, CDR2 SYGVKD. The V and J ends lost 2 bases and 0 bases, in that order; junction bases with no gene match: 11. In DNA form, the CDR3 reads TGTGCCATCAGTGAGCAGGTGCTAGCGGGAGGGCCTCGCTCCTACAATGAGCAGTTCTTC. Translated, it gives CAISEQVLAGGPRSYNEQFF.

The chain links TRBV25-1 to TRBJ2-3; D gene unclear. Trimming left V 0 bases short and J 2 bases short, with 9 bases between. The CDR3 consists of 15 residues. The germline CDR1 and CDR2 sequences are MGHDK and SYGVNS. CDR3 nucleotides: TGTGCCAGCAGTGAATATGACACTCTCACAGATACGCAGTATTTT. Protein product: CASSEYDTLTDTQYF.

DNA of the CDR3: TGTGCCAGTAGCCTTAACACACCGGGACAGCTAGCCAAAAACATTCAGTACTTC. This translates into CASSLNTPGQLAKNIQYF. The chain carries TRBV19 and TRBJ2-4; 7 bases agree with TRBD1. The CDR3 covers 18 residues. V lost 6 bases, J lost 0 bases, and 14 bases stayed unmatched. Germline CDR1 LNHDA, CDR2 SQIVND (reference sequence).

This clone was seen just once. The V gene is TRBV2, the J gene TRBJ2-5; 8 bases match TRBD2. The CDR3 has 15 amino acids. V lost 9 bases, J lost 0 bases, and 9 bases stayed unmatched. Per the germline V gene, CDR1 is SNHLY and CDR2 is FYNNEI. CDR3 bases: TGTGCCAGAAGTATAGCGGGATCTCACCAAGAGACCCAGTACTTC. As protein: CARSIAGSHQETQYF. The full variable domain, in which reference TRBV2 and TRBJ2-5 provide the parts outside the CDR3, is EPEVTQTPSHQVTQMGQEVILRCVPISNHLYFYWYRQILGQKVEFLVSFYNNEISEKSEIFDDQFSVERPDGSNFTLKIRSTKLEDSAMYFCARSIAGSHQETQYFGPGTRLLVL.

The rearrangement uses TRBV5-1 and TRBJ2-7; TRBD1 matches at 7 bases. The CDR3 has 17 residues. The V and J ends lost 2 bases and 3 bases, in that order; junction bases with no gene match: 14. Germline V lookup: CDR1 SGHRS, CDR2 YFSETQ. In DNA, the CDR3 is TGCGCCAGCAGCTTAACCCGGACAGGAAATTTTTTCTACGAGCAGTACTTC. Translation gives CASSLTRTGNFFYEQYF.

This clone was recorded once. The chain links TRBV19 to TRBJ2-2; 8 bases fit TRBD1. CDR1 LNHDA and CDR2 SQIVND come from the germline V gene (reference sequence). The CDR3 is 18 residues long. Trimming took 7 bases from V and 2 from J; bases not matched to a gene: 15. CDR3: CASTPADTGTGNTGELFF. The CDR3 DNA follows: TGTGCCAGTACCCCTGCAGATACCGGGACAGGTAACACCGGGGAGCTGTTTTTT.

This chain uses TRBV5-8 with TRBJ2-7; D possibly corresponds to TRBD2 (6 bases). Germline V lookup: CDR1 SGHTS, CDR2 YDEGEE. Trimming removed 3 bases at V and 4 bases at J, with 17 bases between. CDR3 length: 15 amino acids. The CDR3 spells CASSSRGGESYEQYF. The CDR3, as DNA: TGTGCCAGCAGCTCCCGCGGAGGGGAATCATACGAGCAGTACTTC.

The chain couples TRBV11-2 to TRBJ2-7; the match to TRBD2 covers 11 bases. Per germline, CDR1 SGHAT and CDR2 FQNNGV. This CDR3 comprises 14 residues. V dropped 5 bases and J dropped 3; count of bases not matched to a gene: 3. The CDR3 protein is CASSQGTSGYEQYF. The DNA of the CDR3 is TGTGCCAGCAGCCAAGGGACTAGCGGCTACGAGCAGTACTTC.

The CDR3 protein is CASSPHREINQETQYF. CDR3 in DNA: TGTGCCAGCAGCCCCCATCGGGAAATTAACCAAGAGACCCAGTACTTC. The chain is built from TRBV4-2 and TRBJ2-5, with D maybe TRBD2 (5 bases). CDR3 length: 16 amino acids. V was trimmed by 4 bases and J by 0 bases, leaving 15 bases between them. Germline V lookup: CDR1 LGHNA, CDR2 YNFKEQ.

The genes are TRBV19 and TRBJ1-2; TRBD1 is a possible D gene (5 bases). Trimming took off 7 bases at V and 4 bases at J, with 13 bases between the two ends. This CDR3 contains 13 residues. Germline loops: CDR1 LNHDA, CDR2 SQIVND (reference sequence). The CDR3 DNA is TGTGCCAGTATGGTAGGGGCCGGCTATGGCTACACCTTC. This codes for CASMVGAGYGYTF.

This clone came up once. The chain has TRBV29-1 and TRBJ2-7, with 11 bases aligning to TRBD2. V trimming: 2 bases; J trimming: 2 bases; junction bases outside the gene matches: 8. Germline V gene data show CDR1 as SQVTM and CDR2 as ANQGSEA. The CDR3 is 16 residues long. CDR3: CSVELVVAGGPYEQYF. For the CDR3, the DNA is TGCAGCGTTGAACTGGTTGTAGCGGGAGGGCCCTACGAGCAGTACTTC.

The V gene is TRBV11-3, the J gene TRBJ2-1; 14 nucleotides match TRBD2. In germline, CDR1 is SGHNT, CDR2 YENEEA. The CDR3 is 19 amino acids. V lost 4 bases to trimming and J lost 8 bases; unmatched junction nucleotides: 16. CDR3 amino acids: CASSSTLRGLAGVRDEQFF. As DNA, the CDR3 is TGTGCCAGCAGCTCCACACTCCGGGGACTAGCGGGAGTAAGGGATGAGCAGTTCTTC.

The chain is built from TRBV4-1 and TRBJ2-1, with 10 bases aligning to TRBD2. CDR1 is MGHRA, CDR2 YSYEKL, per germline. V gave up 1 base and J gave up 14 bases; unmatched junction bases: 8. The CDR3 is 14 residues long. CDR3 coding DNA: TGCGCCAGCAGCCAAGGGACTAGCGGCGCTCTGAAGTTCTTC. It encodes CASSQGTSGALKFF.

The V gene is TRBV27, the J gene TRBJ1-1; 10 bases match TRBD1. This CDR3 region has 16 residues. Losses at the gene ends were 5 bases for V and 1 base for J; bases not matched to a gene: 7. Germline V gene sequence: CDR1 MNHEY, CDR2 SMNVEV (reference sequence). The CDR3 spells CASSTRQGARNTEAFF. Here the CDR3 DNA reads TGTGCCAGCAGTACCCGACAGGGGGCTAGGAACACTGAAGCTTTCTTT.

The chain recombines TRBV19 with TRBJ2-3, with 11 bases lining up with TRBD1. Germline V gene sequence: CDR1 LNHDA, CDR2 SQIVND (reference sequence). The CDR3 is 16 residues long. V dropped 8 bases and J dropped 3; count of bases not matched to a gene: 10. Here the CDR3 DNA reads TGTGCCAGTTCAATCTCCGGGACAGGGGGAACAGATACGCAGTATTTT. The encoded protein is CASSISGTGGTDTQYF.

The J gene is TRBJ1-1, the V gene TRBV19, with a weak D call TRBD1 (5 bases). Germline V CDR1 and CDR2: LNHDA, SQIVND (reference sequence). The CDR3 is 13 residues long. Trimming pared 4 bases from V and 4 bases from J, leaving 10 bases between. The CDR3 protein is CASSSLGGTEAFF. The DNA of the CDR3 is TGTGCCAGTAGTAGCCTCGGGGGCACTGAAGCTTTCTTT.

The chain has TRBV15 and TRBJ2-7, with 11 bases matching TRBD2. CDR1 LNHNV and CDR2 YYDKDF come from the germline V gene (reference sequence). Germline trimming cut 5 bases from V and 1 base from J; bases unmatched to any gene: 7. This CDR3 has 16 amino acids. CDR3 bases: TGTGCCACCAGCGCTAGCGGGAGGTCCGTTTCCTACGAGCAGTACTTC. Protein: CATSASGRSVSYEQYF.

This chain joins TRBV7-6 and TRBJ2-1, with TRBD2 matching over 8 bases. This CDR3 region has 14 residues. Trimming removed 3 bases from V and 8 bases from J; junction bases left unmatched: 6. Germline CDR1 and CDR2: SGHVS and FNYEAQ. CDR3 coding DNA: TGTGCCAGCAGCTTCCAGCGGGAGTTCGATGAGCAGTTCTTC. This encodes CASSFQREFDEQFF.

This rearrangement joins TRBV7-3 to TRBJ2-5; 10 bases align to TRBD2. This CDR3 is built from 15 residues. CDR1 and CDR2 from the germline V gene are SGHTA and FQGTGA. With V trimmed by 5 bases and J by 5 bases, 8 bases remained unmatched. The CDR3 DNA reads TGTGCCAGCAGCACCCGAGCGGGAGGGCCTGAGACCCAGTACTTC. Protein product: CASSTRAGGPETQYF.

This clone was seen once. The CDR3 is CASSLVPGLGHYEQYF. In DNA, the CDR3 is TGCGCCAGCAGCTTGGTCCCGGGACTGGGGCATTACGAGCAGTACTTC. The chain has TRBV5-1 and TRBJ2-7; perhaps TRBD2 as D (6 bases). This CDR3 is built from 16 residues. Trimming shortened V by 0 bases and J by 4 bases, and 17 bases separated the two germline ends. The germline gives CDR1 SGHRS, CDR2 YFSETQ.